Given below is one T cell receptor beta chain in context. Its antigen is unidentified. This sample is part of a study of T cells in localized non-small cell lung cancer. Study-level points and caveats: Longer overall survival accompanied higher blood T cell density. Tumor samples were not multi-region, leaving intratumor heterogeneity unexcluded. Turning up in adjacent lung were a median roughly 60 of the top 100 tumor clones.

Trimming removed 4 bases at V and 1 base at J, with 23 bases between. Germline V CDR1 and CDR2: SGDLS, YYNGEE. This CDR3 has 18 residues. Clones were read by immunoSEQ multiplex PCR, and TCRdb kept only the in-frame ones, dropping some. This table holds more than 15,000 clones, roughly nine tenths found once. This sequence joins TRBV9 and TRBJ1-1, with D hard to call. This receptor was obtained from a woman aged 35 to 70 with stage I lung adenocarcinoma. The sequenced sample was peripheral blood, obtained before any cancer treatment. The CDR3 nucleotides read TGTGCCAGCAGCCTAAATTGGCGGGGTTTTCGTAGGAACACTGAAGCTTTCTTT. Its protein is CASSLNWRGFRRNTEAFF. Variable domain in full (rest from reference TRBV9 and TRBJ1-1): DSGVTQTPKHLITATGQRVTLRCSPRSGDLSVYWYQQSLDQGLQFLIQYYNGEERAKGNILERFSAQQFPDLHSELNLSSLELGDSALYFCASSLNWRGFRRNTEAFFGQGTRLTVV.